The rows below give T cell receptor beta chains drawn from one sample of a study of blood T cell repertoires in COVID-19. Profiled with immunoSEQ multiplex PCR; TCRdb holds only in-frame clones, not every one. Of 110,000 to 150,000 clones in the sample, approximately 80% were seen once. The source material was PBMCs or T cells enriched from blood (not recorded which). The source is a woman under 30 who had been exposed to COVID-19. CDR3s include the opening cysteine and the closing phenylalanine or tryptophan. A D gene is named only where the DNA matches it firmly. Rows may omit the clone size; those that give it use once, few, many or a size class.

TRBV5-1	TRBJ2-1	TRBD2	once	TGCGCCAGCAGCTGGGGGGGACTAGCGGTACTCTTC	CASSWGGLAVLF
TRBV4-3	TRBJ1-2	NA	few	TGCGCCAGCAGCCAAGATGCAGAGCGAAGTTACCAGTATGGGTTCTATGGCTACACCTTC	CASSQDAERSYQYGFYGYTF
TRBV28	TRBJ2-6	NA	NA	TGTGCCACGGGATCTACGGGGGCTGGGGCCAACGTCCTGACTTTC	CATGSTGAGANVLTF
TRBV27	TRBJ1-5	TRBD1	NA	TGTGCCAGCCGCCCACTAGACAGGGGGCTAAATCAGCCCCAGCATTTT	CASRPLDRGLNQPQHF
TRBV5-1	TRBJ2-1	TRBD1	NA	TGCGCCAGCAGCAAGGGACAGGGGTCGAATGAGCAGTTCTTC	CASSKGQGSNEQFF
TRBV29-1	TRBJ2-2	TRBD1	NA	TGCAGCGTTCGTCCCGGGACAGCGAACACCGGGGAGCTGTTTTTT	CSVRPGTANTGELFF
TRBV5-1	TRBJ2-7	NA	NA	TGCGCCAGCAGCTTGGCACAAAATTACGAGCAGTACTTC	CASSLAQNYEQYF
TRBV5-4	TRBJ2-7	TRBD2	once	TGTGCCAGCAGCGTCAGACTAGCGGGGTCCTACGAGCAGTACTTC	CASSVRLAGSYEQYF
TRBV28	TRBJ2-7	TRBD1	NA	TGTGCCAGCAGTTTATTGGGACAGGGGTCCTACGAGCAGTACTTC	CASSLLGQGSYEQYF
TRBV15	TRBJ1-6	TRBD1	NA	TGTGCCACCAGCAGAGTCCAGGGGGCCACCTATAATTCACCCCTCCACTTT	CATSRVQGATYNSPLHF
TRBV18	TRBJ2-7	NA	NA	TGTGCCAGCTCAAAGGCGAGGGAAAGACCGACCTACGAGCAGTACTTC	CASSKARERPTYEQYF
TRBV20-1	TRBJ1-5	NA	NA	TGCAGTGCTAGTCTTGGTCGGGGTGGTCAGCCCCAGCATTTT	CSASLGRGGQPQHF
TRBV28	TRBJ2-7	TRBD2	NA	TGTGCCAGCAGTCCCGAGAGCGGGAGATACGAGCAGTACTTC	CASSPESGRYEQYF
TRBV4-1	TRBJ2-7	NA	NA	TGCGCCAGCAGCCAAGATGAAGGCGGAGGATACGAGCAGTACTTC	CASSQDEGGGYEQYF
TRBV12-3/TRBV12-4	TRBJ2-1	NA	NA	TGTGCCAGCAGTCCCTGGGGCGACAAGCAGTTCTTC	CASSPWGDKQFF
TRBV9	TRBJ2-7	TRBD1	NA	TGTGCCAGCGGACACGACAGGGTCGGATACGAGCAGTACTTC	CASGHDRVGYEQYF
TRBV6-2/TRBV6-3	TRBJ2-4	TRBD1	NA	TGTGCCAGCAGTTATGGGACAGGGACACTAGCCAAAAACATTCAGTACTTC	CASSYGTGTLAKNIQYF
TRBV28	TRBJ2-4	NA	NA	TGTGCCAGCAGTAATCGACACGCCAAAAACATTCAGTACTTC	CASSNRHAKNIQYF
TRBV9	TRBJ2-1	TRBD2	NA	TGTGCCAGCAGCGTAGTTAGCGGGAGCTACAATGAGCAGTTCTTC	CASSVVSGSYNEQFF
TRBV11-3	TRBJ2-1	NA	once	TGTGCCAGCAGCACCCGGGACTCCCCGTACAATGAGCAGTTCTTC	CASSTRDSPYNEQFF
TRBV28	TRBJ2-5	NA	NA	TGTGCCAGCAGTTCGCAGCAAGAGACCCAGTACTTC	CASSSQQETQYF
TRBV7-2	TRBJ2-5	NA	NA	TGTGCCAGCAGCTTAGCGAGAGAGACCCAGTACTTC	CASSLARETQYF
TRBV7-9	TRBJ2-3	NA	NA	TGTGCCAGCAGGCGGAAGGATACGCAGTATTTT	CASRRKDTQYF
TRBV7-9	TRBJ1-6	TRBD1	NA	TGTGCCAGCAGCCTCGCCAGGACAGGGCTGGATTCACCCCTCCACTTT	CASSLARTGLDSPLHF
TRBV4-1	TRBJ2-7	NA	many	TGCGCCAGCAGCGCAGGCCCGACAGGAACTGCCTACGAGCAGTACTTC	CASSAGPTGTAYEQYF
TRBV3-1/TRBV3-2	TRBJ2-3	NA	NA	TGTGCCAGCAGCCAAGTCGGAGGGCAGGAGGATACGCAGTATTTT	CASSQVGGQEDTQYF
TRBV9	TRBJ2-3	TRBD2	NA	TGTGCCAGCAGCGTAACCGGGAGGAGGGATACGCAGTATTTT	CASSVTGRRDTQYF
TRBV2	TRBJ2-7	TRBD1	few	TGTGCCAGCAGTACGGACAGGGGGCTTAGCGAGCAGTACTTC	CASSTDRGLSEQYF
TRBV28	TRBJ2-7	NA	NA	TGTGCCAGCAGTTTACTCCTAACAGGGAGTCACGAGCAGTACTTC	CASSLLLTGSHEQYF
TRBV18	TRBJ1-4	NA	NA	TGTGCCAGCTCATCACGCGGCTGGGTTGAAAAACTGTTTTTT	CASSSRGWVEKLFF
TRBV5-6	TRBJ2-7	TRBD2	NA	TGTGCCAGCAGCTTCGGAACTAGCGGGAGGTACGAGCAGTACTTC	CASSFGTSGRYEQYF
TRBV6-5	TRBJ2-2	TRBD2	NA	TGTGCCAGCAGACCGCTAGCGGGGGGCACCGGGGAGCTGTTTTTT	CASRPLAGGTGELFF
TRBV30	TRBJ1-2	NA	few	TGTGCCTGGAGGCCGGGCCAACAGGGTGGCTACACCTTC	CAWRPGQQGGYTF
TRBV6-1	TRBJ2-2	TRBD2	NA	TGTGCCAGCAGTGAATGGGCGGGAGAGGGCACCGGGGAGCTGTTTTTT	CASSEWAGEGTGELFF
TRBV28	TRBJ2-3	TRBD2	NA	TGTGCCAGCAGTCCATATAGCGGGAGTCGTTCAGATACGCAGTATTTT	CASSPYSGSRSDTQYF
TRBV5-6	TRBJ1-6	NA	NA	TGTGCCAGCAGGCTCGGCGGGTTCCATAATTCACCCCTCCACTTT	CASRLGGFHNSPLHF
TRBV11-2	TRBJ2-3	NA	NA	TGTGCCAGCGGCAAACTAGTCGCGGGCACAGATACGCAGTATTTT	CASGKLVAGTDTQYF
TRBV21-1	TRBJ2-1	NA	NA	TGTGCCAGCCTGGCGGGACTGAAAGATGAGCAGTTCTTC	CASLAGLKDEQFF
TRBV27	TRBJ2-5	TRBD2	NA	TGTGCCAGCAGTCCACGCCCTAGCGGGAGGCTCCAAGAGACCCAGTACTTC	CASSPRPSGRLQETQYF
TRBV19	TRBJ2-2	NA	NA	TGTGCCAGTAGTATAGGAAGACTAGGGGAAGGCGGGGAGCTGTTTTTT	CASSIGRLGEGGELFF
TRBV30	TRBJ1-4	NA	NA	TGTGCCTGGAGGGGCCGGGGGGTTGAAAAACTGTTTTTT	CAWRGRGVEKLFF
TRBV27	TRBJ2-1	NA	NA	TGTGCCAGCAGTTTGCGTTGTGTCCCCGACAACTTAAAGTGTGGTGAGCAGTTCTTC	CASSLRCVPDNLKCGEQFF
TRBV29-1	TRBJ2-5	TRBD1	few	TGCAGCGTAGGACAGGGGAGGAGGGAGACCCAGTACTTC	CSVGQGRRETQYF
TRBV19	TRBJ2-1	NA	once	TGTGCCAGTAGTTACGCCGGGGAGGAGCAGTTCTTC	CASSYAGEEQFF
TRBV19	TRBJ2-7	NA	NA	TGTGCCAGTAGTATCCGGGCTAGCAGGACGTACGAGCAGTACTTC	CASSIRASRTYEQYF
TRBV3-1/TRBV3-2	TRBJ1-5	TRBD1	NA	TGTGCCAGCAGCCGGGGGCAGGGGGTGGTCTGGCCCCAGCATTTT	CASSRGQGVVWPQHF
TRBV5-1	TRBJ1-3	NA	NA	TGCGCCAGCAGCTTTCAGGGTGGATACTCTGGAAACACCATATATTTT	CASSFQGGYSGNTIYF
TRBV7-9	TRBJ1-2	NA	NA	TGTGCCAGCAGCCGCAGGGCAGGTTCAGGGAACTATGGCTACACCTTC	CASSRRAGSGNYGYTF
TRBV28	TRBJ2-5	TRBD1	NA	TGTGCCAGCAGTTTAGGGCAGGGGGCGTTGGAGACCCAGTACTTC	CASSLGQGALETQYF
TRBV6-2/TRBV6-3	TRBJ2-2	TRBD2	NA	TGTGCCAGCAGTTCAAGCGGGAGACCCACCGGGGAGCTGTTTTTT	CASSSSGRPTGELFF
TRBV7-9	TRBJ2-7	TRBD2	NA	TGTGCCAGCAGCCCACTAGCGGGAGAACCTTACGAGCAGTACTTC	CASSPLAGEPYEQYF
TRBV5-1	TRBJ1-2	NA	many	TGCGCCAGCAGCTTGGAGAGCTATGGCTACACCTTC	CASSLESYGYTF
TRBV10-2	TRBJ2-2	TRBD2	NA	TGCGCCAGCCTTGGGACTAGTAGCACCGGGGAGCTGTTTTTT	CASLGTSSTGELFF
TRBV4-2	TRBJ2-1	TRBD2	few	TGTGCCAGCAGCCAAACAGGCCTAGCGGGATTCTCCTACAATGAGCAGTTCTTC	CASSQTGLAGFSYNEQFF
TRBV3-1/TRBV3-2	TRBJ1-1	TRBD1	once	TGTGCCAGCAGCCAAGACTCCGGGACAGGGGGCCTGAACACTGAAGCTTTCTTT	CASSQDSGTGGLNTEAFF
TRBV7-9	TRBJ2-1	NA	NA	TGTGCCAGCAGCTTAGCCGGTGGTAGTGAGCAGTTCTTC	CASSLAGGSEQFF
TRBV5-4	TRBJ2-2	TRBD2	NA	TGTGCCAGCAGCCCTCTTAGCGGGAGAAAAACCGGGGAGCTGTTTTTT	CASSPLSGRKTGELFF
TRBV2	TRBJ1-5	TRBD1	NA	TGTGCCAGCAGTCGGACAGGGGGTTGGCAGCCCCAGCATTTT	CASSRTGGWQPQHF
TRBV4-1	TRBJ1-2	NA	NA	TGCGCCAGCAGCCCGGGTATTTGGAACTATGGCTACACCTTC	CASSPGIWNYGYTF